This T cell receptor (beta chain) originates from a study of blood T cell repertoires in COVID-19. Study as a whole: Samples of COVID-19 (acute and convalescent) were obtained from the United States, Italy and Spain. Nucleic acid was either cDNA or gDNA, and it came from T cells, B-cell-depleted T cells, or PBMCs.

Germline CDR1 and CDR2: MDHEN and SYDVKM. CDR3 length: 17 amino acids. The V end was cut by 7 bases, the J end by 0 bases, with 21 bases between. As processed by the authors: Quantification of nucleated cells was approximated via reference gene primer amplification. Clones were read by immunoSEQ multiplex PCR, and TCRdb kept only the in-frame ones, dropping some. V, J and clone size derive from that table, while D and trimming were established from the DNA sequence. The data hold more than 15,000 clones, with 88% observed a single time. This clonotype was sampled from a human donor in a cohort sampled during active COVID-19. The V and J genes are TRBV28 and TRBJ1-2, with D possibly matching TRBD1 (6 bases). The sample was peripheral blood. CDR3 nucleotide sequence: TGTGCCAGCACCCTCCGGGGAGGGGGGGCGGCTAACTATGGCTACACCTTC. Translating gives CASTLRGGGAANYGYTF.